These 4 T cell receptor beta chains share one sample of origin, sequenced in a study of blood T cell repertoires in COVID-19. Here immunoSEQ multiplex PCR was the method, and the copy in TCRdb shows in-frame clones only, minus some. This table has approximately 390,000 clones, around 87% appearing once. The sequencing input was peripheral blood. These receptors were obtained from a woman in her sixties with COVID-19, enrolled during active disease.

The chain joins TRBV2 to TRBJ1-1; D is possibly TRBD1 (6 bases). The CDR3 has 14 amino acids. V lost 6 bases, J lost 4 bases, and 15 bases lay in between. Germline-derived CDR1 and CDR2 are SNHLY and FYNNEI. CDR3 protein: CASRPQGTGTEAFF. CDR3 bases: TGTGCCAGCAGACCACAGGGTACGGGCACTGAAGCTTTCTTT.

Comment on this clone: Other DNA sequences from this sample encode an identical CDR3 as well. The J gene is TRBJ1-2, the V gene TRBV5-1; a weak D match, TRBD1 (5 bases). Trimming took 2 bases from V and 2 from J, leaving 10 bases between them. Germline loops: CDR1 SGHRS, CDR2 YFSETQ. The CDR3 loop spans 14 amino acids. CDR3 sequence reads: CASSFEGANYGYTF. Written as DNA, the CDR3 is TGCGCCAGCAGCTTTGAAGGGGCGAACTATGGCTACACCTTC. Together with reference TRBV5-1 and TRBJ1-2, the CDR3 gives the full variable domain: KAGVTQTPRYLIKTRGQQVTLSCSPISGHRSVSWYQQTPGQGLQFLFEYFSETQRNKGNFPGRFSGRQFSNSRSEMNVSTLELGDSALYLCASSFEGANYGYTFGSGTRLTVV.

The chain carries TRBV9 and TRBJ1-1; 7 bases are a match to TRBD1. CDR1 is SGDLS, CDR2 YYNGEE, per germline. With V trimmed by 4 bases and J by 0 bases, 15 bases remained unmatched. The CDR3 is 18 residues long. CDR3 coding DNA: TGTGCCAGCAGCTCCCCGTGGGCAGGGGGTGGTTTGAACACTGAAGCTTTCTTT. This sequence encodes CASSSPWAGGGLNTEAFF.

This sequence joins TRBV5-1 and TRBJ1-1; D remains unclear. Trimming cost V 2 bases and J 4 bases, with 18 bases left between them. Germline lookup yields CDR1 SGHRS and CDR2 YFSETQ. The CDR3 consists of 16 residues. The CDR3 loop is CASSFEVIGGGTEAFF. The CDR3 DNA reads TGCGCCAGCAGCTTCGAAGTGATTGGTGGAGGCACTGAAGCTTTCTTT.